The rows below give T cell receptor beta chains drawn from one sample of a study of T cell responses to AZD1222 COVID-19 vaccine. Method: immunoSEQ multiplex PCR; TCRdb's copy keeps in-frame clones and lacks some. In the table there are about 260,000 clones, approximately 93% of which are singletons. The material was peripheral blood, obtained on day 0 of AZD1222 vaccination. The receptors were gathered from an adult in good health. CDR3s include the opening cysteine and the closing phenylalanine or tryptophan. The D gene is left open where the match is weak. Part of the rows lack a size; the others show once, few, many or a class for expanded clones.

>TRBJ1-3|TRBV23-1|-|-
CASRGRPSGNTIYF
TGCGCCAGCAGGGGCAGGCCCTCTGGAAACACCATATATTTT
>TRBJ2-7|TRBV28|-|-
CASSPTGTIYEQYF
TGTGCCAGCAGTCCCACCGGGACAATCTACGAGCAGTACTTC
>TRBJ1-2|TRBV5-1|-|-
CASSLGWGSYGYTF
TGCGCCAGCAGCCTCGGCTGGGGGAGCTATGGCTACACCTTC
>TRBJ1-2|TRBV15|TRBD1|-
CATSTRRTGVGYTF
TGTGCCACCAGCACGAGGAGGACAGGGGTCGGCTACACCTTC
>TRBJ1-1|TRBV2|TRBD1|-
CASSKTGLGTEAFF
TGTGCCAGCAGTAAGACAGGGCTCGGCACTGAAGCTTTCTTT
>TRBJ2-3|TRBV15|-|-
CATSNTGRPTDTQYF
TGTGCCACCAGCAATACGGGCAGACCCACAGATACGCAGTATTTT
>TRBJ1-6|TRBV28|-|-
CAGLGNSPLHF
TGTGCCGGTCTGGGGAATTCACCCCTCCACTTT
>TRBJ2-3|TRBV3-1/TRBV3-2|-|-
CASSQRVKTDTQYF
TGTGCCAGCAGCCAACGGGTAAAGACAGATACGCAGTATTTT
>TRBJ2-5|TRBV7-9|TRBD2|-
CASSLALAGVQETQYF
TGTGCCAGCAGCTTAGCCCTAGCGGGGGTACAAGAGACCCAGTACTTC
>TRBJ1-2|TRBV9|TRBD1|-
CASSSPGQGASGYTF
TGTGCCAGCAGCTCCCCGGGACAGGGGGCCTCTGGCTACACCTTC
>TRBJ2-3|TRBV3-1/TRBV3-2|TRBD2|-
CASSQDGSGGFSTDTQYF
TGTGCCAGCAGCCAAGATGGTAGCGGGGGGTTCAGCACAGATACGCAGTATTTT
>TRBJ2-2|TRBV12-3/TRBV12-4|TRBD1|-
CASSSTGPGELFF
TGTGCCAGCAGTTCGACAGGGCCCGGGGAGCTGTTTTTT
>TRBJ2-1|TRBV7-2|TRBD2|-
CASSFLAGAGNEQFF
TGTGCCAGCAGCTTTCTAGCGGGAGCTGGCAATGAGCAGTTCTTC
>TRBJ2-7|TRBV28|TRBD1|-
CASSQDRGRYYEQYF
TGTGCCAGCAGTCAGGACAGGGGACGTTACTACGAGCAGTACTTC
>TRBJ1-6|TRBV4-2|-|-
CASSLTPGSNSPLHF
TGTGCCAGCAGCCTCACCCCAGGTTCGAATTCACCCCTCCACTTT
>TRBJ2-2|TRBV28|-|-
CASSPPGGGELFF
TGTGCCAGCAGTCCGCCGGGCGGCGGGGAGCTGTTTTTT
>TRBJ1-6|TRBV7-8|-|-
CASSLGDGEDSPLHF
TGTGCCAGCAGCTTAGGCGACGGGGAAGATTCACCCCTCCACTTT
>TRBJ2-7|TRBV7-2|-|-
CASSLAGTQPYEQYF
TGTGCCAGCAGCTTAGCAGGGACCCAACCCTACGAGCAGTACTTC
>TRBJ2-5|TRBV5-1|TRBD1|once
CASSARTGGGETQYF
TGCGCCAGCAGCGCACGGACAGGGGGCGGAGAGACCCAGTACTTC
>TRBJ1-1|TRBV13|-|-
CASSLVGENTEAFF
TGTGCCAGCAGCTTAGTCGGAGAGAACACTGAAGCTTTCTTT
>TRBJ2-7|TRBV12-3/TRBV12-4|-|-
CASSSGYEQYF
TGTGCCAGCAGTTCAGGCTACGAGCAGTACTTC
>TRBJ2-1|TRBV7-2|-|once
CASSLGALTNEQFF
TGTGCCAGCAGCTTAGGGGCTTTAACCAATGAGCAGTTCTTC
>TRBJ1-1|TRBV10-2|-|-
CASSEQKNTEAFF
TGCGCCAGCAGTGAGCAGAAAAACACTGAAGCTTTCTTT
>TRBJ1-5|TRBV28|-|-
CASRDSGNQPQHF
TGTGCCAGCAGGGACAGTGGAAATCAGCCCCAGCATTTT
>TRBJ1-5|TRBV28|-|-
CASSLRVSQPQHF
TGTGCCAGCAGTTTGAGGGTGAGTCAGCCCCAGCATTTT
>TRBJ1-2|TRBV5-1|-|once
CASSSLPVDRQYGYTF
TGCGCCAGCAGCTCGCTTCCGGTCGACAGGCAATATGGCTACACCTTC
>TRBJ2-1|TRBV28|-|-
CASTGDATYNEQFF
TGTGCCAGCACCGGGGACGCAACCTACAATGAGCAGTTCTTC
>TRBJ2-1|TRBV5-1|-|-
CASSWRDVLNEQFF
TGCGCCAGCAGCTGGCGTGATGTACTAAATGAGCAGTTCTTC
>TRBJ1-4|TRBV7-9|TRBD1|-
CASSLTGDEKLFF
TGTGCCAGCAGCCTGACAGGGGACGAAAAACTGTTTTTT
>TRBJ1-6|TRBV9|-|-
CASSPGPLDSPLHF
TGTGCCAGCAGCCCCGGGCCTTTGGATTCACCCCTCCACTTT
>TRBJ2-2|TRBV3-1/TRBV3-2|-|-
CASSQDLGWNTGELFF
TGTGCCAGCAGCCAAGATTTAGGGTGGAACACCGGGGAGCTGTTTTTT
>TRBJ2-5|TRBV28|-|-
CASSLEGRWETQYF
TGTGCCAGCAGTTTAGAGGGGAGGTGGGAGACCCAGTACTTC
>TRBJ2-3|TRBV27|TRBD2|-
CASSLKRGGGDTQYF
TGTGCCAGCAGTTTAAAGCGGGGGGGCGGAGATACGCAGTATTTT
>TRBJ2-5|TRBV4-1|TRBD2|-
CASSSLGRGKETQYF
TGCGCCAGCAGCTCCCTCGGGAGGGGAAAAGAGACCCAGTACTTC
>TRBJ2-7|TRBV9|-|-
CASSSPGGGEQYF
TGTGCCAGCAGCTCCCCAGGGGGGGGCGAGCAGTACTTC
>TRBJ1-1|TRBV11-2|-|-
CASSLERDTEAFF
TGTGCCAGCAGCTTAGAGAGGGACACTGAAGCTTTCTTT
>TRBJ1-1|TRBV29-1|-|-
CSVEQLGGAFF
TGCAGCGTTGAACAGTTGGGGGGGGCTTTCTTT
>TRBJ1-3|TRBV5-6|-|few
CASSLAGEFGNTIYF
TGTGCCAGCAGCTTGGCGGGAGAATTTGGAAACACCATATATTTT
>TRBJ2-2|TRBV7-2|TRBD1|-
CASSRDRTGELFF
TGTGCCAGCAGCCGGGACAGAACCGGGGAGCTGTTTTTT
>TRBJ2-1|TRBV27|-|-
CASSFTERGEQFF
TGTGCCAGCAGTTTCACCGAACGGGGTGAGCAGTTCTTC
>TRBJ2-7|TRBV5-1|TRBD1|-
CASSLDGQGTHEQYF
TGCGCCAGCAGCTTGGACGGACAGGGTACCCACGAGCAGTACTTC